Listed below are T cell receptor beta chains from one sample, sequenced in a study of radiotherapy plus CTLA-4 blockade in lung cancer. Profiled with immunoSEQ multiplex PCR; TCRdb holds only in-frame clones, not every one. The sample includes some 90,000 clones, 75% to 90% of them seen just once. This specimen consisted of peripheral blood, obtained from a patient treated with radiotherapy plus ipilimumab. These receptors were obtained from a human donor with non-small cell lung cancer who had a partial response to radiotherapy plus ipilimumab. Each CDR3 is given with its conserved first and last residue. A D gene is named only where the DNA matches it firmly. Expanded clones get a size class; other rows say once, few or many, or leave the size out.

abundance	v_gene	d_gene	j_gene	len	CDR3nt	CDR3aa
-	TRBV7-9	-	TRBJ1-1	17	TGTGCCAGCAGCTTACAACAGGGCGGTTTATCGAACACTGAAGCTTTCTTT	CASSLQQGGLSNTEAFF
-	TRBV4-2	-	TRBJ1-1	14	TGTGCCAGCAGCCAAGATGTTTGGGGCGCTGAAGCTTTCTTT	CASSQDVWGAEAFF
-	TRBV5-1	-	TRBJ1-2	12	TGCGCCAGCAGCTTCACAGGGAATGGCTACACCTTC	CASSFTGNGYTF
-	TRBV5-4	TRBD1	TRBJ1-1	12	TGTGCCAGCAGCCAGACAGGGGTGAAAGCTTTCTTT	CASSQTGVKAFF
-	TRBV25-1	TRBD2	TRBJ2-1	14	TGTGCCAGCAGTAGGCTAGCGGGAGGGAGCGAGCAGTTCTTC	CASSRLAGGSEQFF
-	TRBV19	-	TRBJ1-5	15	TGTGCCAGTAGTATATCGGGTAATAGCAGTCAGCCCCAGCATTTT	CASSISGNSSQPQHF
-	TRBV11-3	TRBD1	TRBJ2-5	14	TGTGCCAGCAGCACCGGGACAGACCAAGAGACCCAGTACTTC	CASSTGTDQETQYF
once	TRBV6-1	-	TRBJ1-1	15	TGTGCCAGCAGAGGAGCGACACTGAGGGACACTGAAGCTTTCTTT	CASRGATLRDTEAFF
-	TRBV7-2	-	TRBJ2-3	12	TGTGCCAGCAGCCTAAGCACAGATACGCAGTATTTT	CASSLSTDTQYF
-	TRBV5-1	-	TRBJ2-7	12	TGCGCCAGCAGCGGCGGCTACTACGAGCAGTACTTC	CASSGGYYEQYF
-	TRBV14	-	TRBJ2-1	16	TGTGCCAGCAGCCAAGATGGGGTGGGTAGGAAGGGGGAGCAGTTCTTC	CASSQDGVGRKGEQFF
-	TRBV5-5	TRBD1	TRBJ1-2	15	TGTGCCAGCAGGTATCCTCCAGGGGGTAACTATGGCTACACCTTC	CASRYPPGGNYGYTF
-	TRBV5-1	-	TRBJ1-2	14	TGCGCCAGCAGCTTGGAGGGGGGGGGCTATGGCTACACCTTC	CASSLEGGGYGYTF
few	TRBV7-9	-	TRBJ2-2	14	TGTGCCAGCAGCTTAAACAGGAACACCGGGGAGCTGTTTTTT	CASSLNRNTGELFF
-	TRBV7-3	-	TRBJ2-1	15	TGTGCCAGCAGCTTACGAGTTAGCGGACGAAATGAGCAGTTCTTC	CASSLRVSGRNEQFF
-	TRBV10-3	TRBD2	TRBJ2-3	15	TGTGCCATCAGGGGGCTAGCGGTGAGCACAGATACGCAGTATTTT	CAIRGLAVSTDTQYF
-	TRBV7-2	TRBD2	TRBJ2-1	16	TGTGCCAGCAGCCTTACTAGCGGGAGGGCCCCACGGGAGCAGTTCTTC	CASSLTSGRAPREQFF
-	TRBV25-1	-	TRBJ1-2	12	TGTGCCAGCAGTGAATTAGTCGGGGGCTACACCTTC	CASSELVGGYTF
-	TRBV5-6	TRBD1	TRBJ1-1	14	TGTGCCAGCAGCGGACAGGGTTTCAACACTGAAGCTTTCTTT	CASSGQGFNTEAFF
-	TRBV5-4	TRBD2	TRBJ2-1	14	TGTGCCAGCAGCTTGGTGGGGGGGAGGAATGAGCAGTTCTTC	CASSLVGGRNEQFF
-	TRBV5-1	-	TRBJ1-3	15	TGCGCCAGCAGCTTGGAAGGGGGATCTGGAAACACCATATATTTT	CASSLEGGSGNTIYF
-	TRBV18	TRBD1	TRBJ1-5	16	TGTGCCAGCTCACAAGGACAGGGGGCTCGCAATCAGCCCCAGCATTTT	CASSQGQGARNQPQHF
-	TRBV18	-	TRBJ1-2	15	TGTGCCAGCTCACGAGAGACAGGCCCCGAGGTGGGCTACACCTTC	CASSRETGPEVGYTF
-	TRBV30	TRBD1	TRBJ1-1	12	TGTGCCGGACAGGGGGCATACACTGAAGCTTTCTTT	CAGQGAYTEAFF
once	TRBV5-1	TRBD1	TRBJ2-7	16	TGCGCCAGCAGCTTGGAGACGGGACAGGCCTCCTACGAGCAGTACTTC	CASSLETGQASYEQYF
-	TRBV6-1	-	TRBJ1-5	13	TGTGCCAGCAGTAACCCCGGGGTTCAGCCCCAGCATTTT	CASSNPGVQPQHF
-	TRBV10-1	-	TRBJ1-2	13	TGCGCCAGCAGTACAGAACCCTATTATGGCTACACCTTC	CASSTEPYYGYTF
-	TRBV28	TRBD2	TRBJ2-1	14	TGTGCCAGCGGGGGACTAGGACGTGGCAATGAGCAGTTCTTC	CASGGLGRGNEQFF
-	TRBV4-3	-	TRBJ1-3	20	TGCGCCAGCAGCCAAGGGGTCGCGCAGGGACTTTTTGGGTCTGGAAACACCATATATTTT	CASSQGVAQGLFGSGNTIYF
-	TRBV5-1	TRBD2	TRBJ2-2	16	TGCGCCAGCAGCGAACTAGCGGGAGCTAACACCGGGGAGCTGTTTTTT	CASSELAGANTGELFF
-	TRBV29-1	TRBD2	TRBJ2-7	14	TGCAGCGTTGAACACCTAGCGGGTGGCTACGAGCAGTACTTC	CSVEHLAGGYEQYF
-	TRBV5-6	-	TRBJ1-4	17	TGTGCCAGCAGCTTAGGGGTAGGGATTTCAACTAATGAAAAACTGTTTTTT	CASSLGVGISTNEKLFF
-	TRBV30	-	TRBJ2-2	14	TGTGCCTGGAGCGGACTGACGAACACCGGGGAGCTGTTTTTT	CAWSGLTNTGELFF
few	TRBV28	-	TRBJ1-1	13	TGTGCCAGCAGTTTATACTATCAGACTGAAGCTTTCTTT	CASSLYYQTEAFF
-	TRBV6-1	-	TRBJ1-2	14	TGTGCCAGCAGTCCATCCCGGGGGAACTATGGCTACACCTTC	CASSPSRGNYGYTF
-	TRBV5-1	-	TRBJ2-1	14	TGCGCCAGCAGCTTGGCGTCGTTCTACAATGAGCAGTTCTTC	CASSLASFYNEQFF
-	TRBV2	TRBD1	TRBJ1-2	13	TGTGCCAGCAGGGAGGACAGGGAGGATGGCTACACCTTC	CASREDREDGYTF
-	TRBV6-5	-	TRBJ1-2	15	TGTGCCAGCAGTTACTTTGTCGGGGGAGAGGGTGGCTACACCTTC	CASSYFVGGEGGYTF
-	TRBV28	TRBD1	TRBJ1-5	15	TGTGCCAGCAGTTGGGACAGTGGTAGCAATCAGCCCCAGCATTTT	CASSWDSGSNQPQHF
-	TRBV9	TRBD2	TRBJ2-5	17	TGTGCCAGCAGCGCACCATGGGGGAACGGGAGGGAGAAGACCCAGTACTTC	CASSAPWGNGREKTQYF
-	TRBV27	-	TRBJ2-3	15	TGTGCCAGCAGTCCTGCTAGGAACATGGCAGATACGCAGTATTTT	CASSPARNMADTQYF
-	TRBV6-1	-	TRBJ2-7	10	TGTGCCAGCAGTCTCTACGAGCAGTACTTC	CASSLYEQYF
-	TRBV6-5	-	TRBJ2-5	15	TGTGCCAGCAGTTACTCCTATCACAGGGAAGAGACCCAGTACTTC	CASSYSYHREETQYF
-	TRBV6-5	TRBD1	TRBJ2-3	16	TGTGCCAGCAGTTACAGGGGGCGTACCCTCACAGATACGCAGTATTTT	CASSYRGRTLTDTQYF
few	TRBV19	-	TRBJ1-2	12	TGTGCCAGTGCCTTACAGGGCCTCGGCTACACCTTC	CASALQGLGYTF
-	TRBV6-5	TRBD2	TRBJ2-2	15	TGTGCCAGCAGGGCTAGCGGGAGCTCGACCGGGGAGCTGTTTTTT	CASRASGSSTGELFF
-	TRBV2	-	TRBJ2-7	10	TGTGCCGGCGGGGAAAGAAAGCAGTACTTC	CAGGERKQYF
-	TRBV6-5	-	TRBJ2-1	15	TGTGCCAGCAGTTACGGGGGCCCTCCCGATGGTGAGCAGTTCTTC	CASSYGGPPDGEQFF
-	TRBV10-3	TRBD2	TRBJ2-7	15	TGTGCCATCAGACCAATTAGCGGGGAGAGCTACGAGCAGTACTTC	CAIRPISGESYEQYF
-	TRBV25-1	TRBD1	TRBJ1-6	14	TGTGCCAGCAGTGACAGGGGGAGGTATTCACCCCTCCACTTT	CASSDRGRYSPLHF